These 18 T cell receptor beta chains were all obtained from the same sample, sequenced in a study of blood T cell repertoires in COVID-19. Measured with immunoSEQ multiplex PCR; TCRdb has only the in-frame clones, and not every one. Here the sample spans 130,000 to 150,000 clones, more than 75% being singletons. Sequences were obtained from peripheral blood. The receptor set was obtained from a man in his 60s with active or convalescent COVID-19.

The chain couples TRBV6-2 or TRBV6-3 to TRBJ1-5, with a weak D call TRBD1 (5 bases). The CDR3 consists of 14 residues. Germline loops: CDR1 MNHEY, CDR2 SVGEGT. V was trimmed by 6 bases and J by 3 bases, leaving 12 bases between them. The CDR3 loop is CASSRDSLNQPQHF. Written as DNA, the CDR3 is TGTGCCAGCAGCCGGGACTCCCTCAATCAGCCCCAGCATTTT.

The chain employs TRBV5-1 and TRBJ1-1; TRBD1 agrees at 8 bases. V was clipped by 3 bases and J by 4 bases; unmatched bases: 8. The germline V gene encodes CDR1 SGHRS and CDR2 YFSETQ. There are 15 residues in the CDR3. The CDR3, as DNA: TGCGCCAGCAGCTCTCGGACAGGGTGGGCCACTGAAGCTTTCTTT. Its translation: CASSSRTGWATEAFF.

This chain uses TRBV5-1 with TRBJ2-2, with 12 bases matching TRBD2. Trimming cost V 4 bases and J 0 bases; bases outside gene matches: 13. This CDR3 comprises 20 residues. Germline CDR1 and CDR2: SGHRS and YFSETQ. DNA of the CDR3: TGCGCCAGCAGCCAAGGGACTAGCGGGTTCACTATATCGAACACCGGGGAGCTGTTTTTT. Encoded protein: CASSQGTSGFTISNTGELFF.

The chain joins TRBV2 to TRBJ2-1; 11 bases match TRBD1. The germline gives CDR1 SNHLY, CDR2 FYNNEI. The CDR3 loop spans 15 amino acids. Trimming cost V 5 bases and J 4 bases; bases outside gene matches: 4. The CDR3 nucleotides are TGTGCCAGCAGTCCGGACAGGGGGCGGTACAATGAGCAGTTCTTC. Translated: CASSPDRGRYNEQFF.

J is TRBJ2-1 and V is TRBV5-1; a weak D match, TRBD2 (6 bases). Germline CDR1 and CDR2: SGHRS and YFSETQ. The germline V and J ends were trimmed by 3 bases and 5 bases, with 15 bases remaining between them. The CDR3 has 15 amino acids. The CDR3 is CASSWGDEPNNEQFF. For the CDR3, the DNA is TGCGCCAGCAGCTGGGGGGACGAGCCAAACAATGAGCAGTTCTTC.

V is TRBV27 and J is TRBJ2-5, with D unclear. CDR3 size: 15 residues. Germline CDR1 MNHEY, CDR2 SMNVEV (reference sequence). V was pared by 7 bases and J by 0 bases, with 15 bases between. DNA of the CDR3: TGTGCCAGCACCCCCGGCGGCGCGTACCAAGAGACCCAGTACTTC. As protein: CASTPGGAYQETQYF.

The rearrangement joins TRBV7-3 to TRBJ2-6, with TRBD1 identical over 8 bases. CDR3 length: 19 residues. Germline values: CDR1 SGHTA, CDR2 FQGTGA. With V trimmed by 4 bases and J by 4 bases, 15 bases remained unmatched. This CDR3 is CASSSRARTGISGANVLTF. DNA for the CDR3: TGTGCCAGCAGCTCCCGGGCCCGGACAGGGATCTCGGGGGCCAACGTCCTGACTTTC. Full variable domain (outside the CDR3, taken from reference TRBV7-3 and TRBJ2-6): GAGVSQTPSNKVTEKGKYVELRCDPISGHTALYWYRQSLGQGPEFLIYFQGTGAADDSGLPNDRFFAVRPEGSVSTLKIQRTERGDSAVYLCASSSRARTGISGANVLTFGAGSRLTVL.

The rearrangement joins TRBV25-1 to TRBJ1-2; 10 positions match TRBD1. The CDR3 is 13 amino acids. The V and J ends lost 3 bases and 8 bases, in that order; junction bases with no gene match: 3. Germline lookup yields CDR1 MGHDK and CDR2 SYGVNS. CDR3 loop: CASSEDRGRGYTF. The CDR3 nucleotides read TGTGCCAGCAGTGAGGACAGGGGGAGAGGCTACACCTTC.

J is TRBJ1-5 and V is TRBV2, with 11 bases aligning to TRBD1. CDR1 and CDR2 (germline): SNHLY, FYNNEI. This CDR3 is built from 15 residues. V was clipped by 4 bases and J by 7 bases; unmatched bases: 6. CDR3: CASSGTGGYGQPQHF. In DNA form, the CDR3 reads TGTGCCAGCAGTGGGACAGGGGGCTACGGACAGCCCCAGCATTTT.

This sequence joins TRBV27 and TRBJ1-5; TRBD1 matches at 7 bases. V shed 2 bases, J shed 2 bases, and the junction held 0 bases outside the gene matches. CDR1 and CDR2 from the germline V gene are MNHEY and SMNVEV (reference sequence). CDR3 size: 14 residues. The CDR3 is CASSLGQGNQPQHF. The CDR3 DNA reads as TGTGCCAGCAGTTTAGGACAGGGCAATCAGCCCCAGCATTTT.

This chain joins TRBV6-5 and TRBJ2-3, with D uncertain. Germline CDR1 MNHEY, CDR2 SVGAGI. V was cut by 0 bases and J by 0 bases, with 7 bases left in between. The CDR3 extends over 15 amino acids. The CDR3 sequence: CASSYSPVSTDTQYF. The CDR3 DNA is TGTGCCAGCAGTTACTCTCCGGTTAGCACAGATACGCAGTATTTT.

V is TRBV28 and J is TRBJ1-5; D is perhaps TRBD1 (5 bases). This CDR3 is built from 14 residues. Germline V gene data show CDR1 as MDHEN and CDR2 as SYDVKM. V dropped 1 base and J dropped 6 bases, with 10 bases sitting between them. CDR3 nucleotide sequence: TGTGCCAGCAGTTTATTGGGGGGTGGTCAGCCCCAGCATTTT. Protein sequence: CASSLLGGGQPQHF.

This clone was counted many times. CDR3: CASSAPGLGFNEQYF. In DNA, the CDR3 is TGTGCCAGCAGCGCACCGGGACTAGGATTTAACGAGCAGTACTTC. V and J are TRBV3-1 (or the pseudogene TRBV3-2) and TRBJ2-7, with 8 bases lining up with TRBD2. Unmatched junction bases numbered 11, after V lost 5 bases and J lost 5 bases. The germline V gene has CDR1 LGHDT and CDR2 YNNKEL (reference sequence). There are 15 residues in the CDR3.

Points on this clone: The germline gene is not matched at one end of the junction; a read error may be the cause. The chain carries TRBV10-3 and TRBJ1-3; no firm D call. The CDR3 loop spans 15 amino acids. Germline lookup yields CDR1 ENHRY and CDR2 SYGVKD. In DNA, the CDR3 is TGTGCCATCAGCGAGTACGGGATCGGTGGAAACACCATATATTTT. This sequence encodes CAISEYGIGGNTIYF.

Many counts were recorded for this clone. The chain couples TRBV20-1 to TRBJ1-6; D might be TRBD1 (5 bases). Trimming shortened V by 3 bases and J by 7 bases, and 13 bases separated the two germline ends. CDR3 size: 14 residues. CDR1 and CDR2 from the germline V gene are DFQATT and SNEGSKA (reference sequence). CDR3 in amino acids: CSASRDGGNSPLHF. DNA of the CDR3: TGCAGTGCTAGTCGGGACGGAGGGAATTCACCCCTCCACTTT.

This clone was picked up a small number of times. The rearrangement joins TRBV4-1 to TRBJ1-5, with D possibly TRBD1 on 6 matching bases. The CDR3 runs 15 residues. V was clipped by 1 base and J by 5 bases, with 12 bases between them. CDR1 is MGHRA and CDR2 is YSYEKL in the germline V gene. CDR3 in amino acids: CASSQVQGSDQPQHF. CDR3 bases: TGCGCCAGCAGCCAAGTTCAGGGGTCGGATCAGCCCCAGCATTTT.

The CDR3 coding sequence is TGTGCCAGCAGCTTAGGACTAGCGGGAGGGGAAGGGACCCAGTACTTC. The encoded protein is CASSLGLAGGEGTQYF. The chain joins TRBV5-4 to TRBJ2-5; 15 bases fit TRBD2. V was pared by 2 bases and J by 7 bases, with 6 bases of the junction left unmatched. The CDR3 spans 16 residues. Germline CDR1 is SGHNT and CDR2 is YYREEE (reference sequence).

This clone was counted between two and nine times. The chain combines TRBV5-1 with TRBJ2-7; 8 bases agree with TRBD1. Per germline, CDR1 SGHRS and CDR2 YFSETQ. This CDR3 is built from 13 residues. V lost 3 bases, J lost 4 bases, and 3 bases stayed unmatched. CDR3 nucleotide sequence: TGCGCCAGCAGCTCAGGGGGCTATTACGAGCAGTACTTC. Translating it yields CASSSGGYYEQYF. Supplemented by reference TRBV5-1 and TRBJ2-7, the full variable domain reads KAGVTQTPRYLIKTRGQQVTLSCSPISGHRSVSWYQQTPGQGLQFLFEYFSETQRNKGNFPGRFSGRQFSNSRSEMNVSTLELGDSALYLCASSSGGYYEQYFGPGTRLTVT.